This T cell receptor beta chain was documented in a study of metastatic and nonmetastatic thyroid tumors. This clone was recorded at least ten times. Nobody among the patients had been given any treatment before thyroid surgery. With MiXCR, TCRdb reprocessed the PCR reads. The sample contains about 24,000 clones, around 15% of which appear only once. The receptor was isolated from a female donor with papillary thyroid cancer or a benign thyroid nodule (not recorded which). Some clones in this sample may be carry-over from other donors' samples. The sample was blood.

CDR3 nucleotide sequence: TGTGCCAGCAGTGGGCGGGGAAGGGGCTACACCTTC. Protein product: CASSGRGRGYTF. The V call is TRBV2, the J call TRBJ1-2, with no clear D. The CDR3 runs to 12 residues. V was cut by 4 bases and J by 8 bases, with 11 bases left in between. Germline-derived CDR1 and CDR2 are SNHLY and FYNNEI. Supplemented by reference TRBV2 and TRBJ1-2, the full variable domain reads EPEVTQTPSHQVTQMGQEVILRCVPISNHLYFYWYRQILGQKVEFLVSFYNNEISEKSEIFDDQFSVERPDGSNFTLKIRSTKLEDSAMYFCASSGRGRGYTFGSGTRLTVV.